Reported below is one TCR beta chain. The entry originates in a study of blood T cell repertoires in COVID-19. Study in general: T cells, B-cell-depleted T cells, or PBMCs supplied cDNA or gDNA.

Assay: immunoSEQ multiplex PCR; the TCRdb copy retains only in-frame clones and omits some. The sample has around 150,000 clones; approximately 80% are singletons. Participants were aged about 18 to 90 years from 20 to 30 US areas. The ends lost 2 bases at V and 3 bases at J; junction bases unmatched: 3. Germline CDR1 reads MNHEY; CDR2 reads SMNVEV (reference sequence). The CDR3 is made up of 15 amino acids. This chain links TRBV27 with TRBJ2-1, with 8 bases aligning to TRBD1. Material: PBMCs or T cells enriched from blood (not recorded which). The receptor was derived from a man between 65 and 79 years old who had been exposed to COVID-19. The DNA for the CDR3 is TGTGCCAGCAGTTTAATAACAGGGGGCTACAATGAGCAGTTCTTC. Translation gives CASSLITGGYNEQFF.